This T cell receptor (beta chain) derives from a study of shared T cell receptors in the human thymus. TCRdb's table, derived via immunoSEQ multiplex PCR, lists solely in-frame clones and lacks some. In the table there are 500,000 to 850,000 clones, more than 75% of which are singletons. Germline-derived CDR1 and CDR2 are MNHEY and SVGAGI. The J segment lost 10 bases and the V segment lost 0 bases, leaving 6 bases of the junction unmatched. This CDR3 is 15 amino acids long. These data were also reused for a study on human thymus T cells. That investigation notes: Having corrective surgery for congenital heart defects, healthy Finnish infants were the ones who donated. Resections removed during corrective heart surgery provided the thymus tissue used. Thymic repertoires of unrelated individuals were reported in related research to overlap highly.

The receptor was isolated from a boy under two years old with a congenital heart defect. The chain carries TRBV6-5 and TRBJ1-6, with 7 bases fitting TRBD1. Sequencing was carried out using thymocytes. The CDR3 loop reads CASSYSGQGGSPLHF. In nucleotides, the CDR3 is TGTGCCAGCAGTTACTCAGGGCAGGGGGGATCACCCCTCCACTTT.